The 6 T cell receptor beta chains listed next were all sequenced from one sample in a study of cytomegalovirus exposure and HLA in healthy donors listed by TCRdb under 2017. The protocol used for the library was the immunoSEQ multiplex PCR assay. For the multiplex PCR, a mixture combining 60 forward primers for TCR Vbeta segments and 13 reverse primers for TCR Jbeta segments was used. TCRdb retrieved this table from immuneACCESS and kept in-frame rearrangements only. Not all clones are present; in checked studies, unresolved V genes account for under half, and no reason is known for the remainder. In this sample the table shows around 130,000 clones, around 70% of which occur a single time. Of the sample, roughly 3% is held by the ten largest clones. Sequenced material: PBMCs. The source is a woman aged 60-75 years in good health and CMV-seropositive.

The rearrangement uses TRBV10-3 and TRBJ1-2; 7 bases line up with TRBD1. Germline values: CDR1 ENHRY, CDR2 SYGVKD. The J segment lost 5 bases and the V segment lost 8 bases, leaving 14 bases of the junction unmatched. The CDR3 covers 15 residues. As DNA, the CDR3 is TGTGCCATCGCACCGGGACAGAGTACGACGTATGGCTACACCTTC. The encoded protein is CAIAPGQSTTYGYTF.

This clone was observed a few times. The chain links TRBV10-2 to TRBJ1-1; D perhaps matches TRBD1 (6 bases). CDR1 is WSHSY, CDR2 SAAADI, per germline. V gave up 8 bases and J gave up 8 bases, with 9 bases separating them. The CDR3 consists of 10 residues. The CDR3 bases are TGCGCCAGCTCCGGGACAGAAGCTTTCTTT. Translating gives CASSGTEAFF.

This chain joins TRBV6-4 and TRBJ1-1; a weak D match, TRBD1 (5 bases). The length of the CDR3 is 12 residues. Per the germline V gene, CDR1 is MRHNA and CDR2 is SNTAGT. V dropped 1 base and J dropped 10 bases, with 10 bases sitting between them. CDR3 loop: CASSDFPGRAFF. CDR3 sequence (DNA): TGTGCCAGCAGTGACTTTCCAGGGCGAGCTTTCTTT.

This chain connects TRBV6-1 to TRBJ1-5; TRBD1 matches at 8 bases. Germline trimming cut 6 bases from V and 4 bases from J; bases unmatched to any gene: 5. Germline-derived CDR1 and CDR2 are MNHNS and SASEGT. The CDR3 is 14 residues long. In nucleotides, the CDR3 is TGTGCCAGCAGAGATTGGGACAGGAATCAGCCCCAGCATTTT. It encodes CASRDWDRNQPQHF.

The chain recombines TRBV4-1 with TRBJ1-1, with D possibly matching TRBD1 (6 bases). Trimming removed 1 base at V and 1 base at J, with 10 bases between. Per germline, CDR1 MGHRA and CDR2 YSYEKL. The CDR3 consists of 15 residues. CDR3 loop: CASSQGGQPNTEAFF. The CDR3 nucleotides are TGCGCCAGCAGCCAAGGGGGACAACCGAACACTGAAGCTTTCTTT.

The chain couples TRBV7-9 to TRBJ2-3; 10 bases agree with TRBD2. CDR3 length equals 16 residues. V shed 3 bases and J 2 bases; nucleotides not matched to a gene: 5. Germline CDR1 reads SEHNR; CDR2 reads FQNEAQ (reference sequence). CDR3 loop: CASSFGLAELTDTQYF. CDR3 DNA: TGTGCCAGCAGCTTCGGACTAGCGGAGCTCACAGATACGCAGTATTTT. The full variable domain, completed using reference TRBV7-9 and TRBJ2-3, is DTGVSQNPRHKITKRGQNVTFRCDPISEHNRLYWYRQTLGQGPEFLTYFQNEAQLEKSRLLSDRFSAERPKGSFSTLEIQRTEQGDSAMYLCASSFGLAELTDTQYFGPGTRLTVL.